This TCR beta chain was documented in a study of blood T cell repertoires in COVID-19. Study details: Samples taken during acute and convalescent COVID-19 were collected in the United States, Italy and Spain. The analysed material was cDNA or gDNA that came from T cells, B-cell-depleted T cells, or PBMCs.

Original processing notes: It was from reference gene primer amplification that nucleated cell counts were estimated. Here immunoSEQ multiplex PCR was the method, and the copy in TCRdb shows in-frame clones only, minus some. V and J calls and clone size are copied from that table; D and trimming were computed from the DNA. The table lists around 67,000 clones, roughly 86% of them singletons. The sequence was collected from a man aged 70 or older with acute or convalescent COVID-19. The sequencing input was peripheral blood.

As DNA, the CDR3 is TGTGCCAGCTCACCTAATTCAGGGGCGCGAGGCTACACCTTC. Residues: CASSPNSGARGYTF. V gene TRBV18 combines with J gene TRBJ1-2; D might be TRBD1 (6 bases). Trimming left V 3 bases short and J 8 bases short, with 16 bases between. Germline CDR1 and CDR2: KGHSH and LQKENI. This CDR3 has 14 amino acids.